Included here is one T cell receptor (beta chain) sequence, with context. The antigen is undetermined. The V gene lost 1 base and the J gene lost 5 bases, with 11 bases spanning the gap. The CDR3 contains 14 residues. From germline, CDR1 is SGHVS and CDR2 FNYEAQ. These data come from a study of cytomegalovirus exposure and HLA in healthy donors. Study at large: The roughly 130 validation repertoires used the same platform as the approximately 700 first-cohort repertoires (as reported by a later analysis). Findings of the study overall: Using the classifier, cytomegalovirus status was reportedly diagnosed with high specificity and sensitivity.

The repertoire was sequenced with immunoSEQ multiplex PCR; TCRdb's copy has only in-frame clones and lacks some. Here the sample spans over 150,000 clones, approximately 86% being singletons. This sequence originates from a man younger than 30 in good health and CMV-seropositive. The sample was PBMCs. This sequence joins TRBV7-6 and TRBJ2-5; TRBD1 is a possible D gene (6 bases). The CDR3 loop reads CASSLEAGEETQYF. For the CDR3, the DNA is TGTGCCAGCAGCTTAGAGGCAGGGGAGGAGACCCAGTACTTC.